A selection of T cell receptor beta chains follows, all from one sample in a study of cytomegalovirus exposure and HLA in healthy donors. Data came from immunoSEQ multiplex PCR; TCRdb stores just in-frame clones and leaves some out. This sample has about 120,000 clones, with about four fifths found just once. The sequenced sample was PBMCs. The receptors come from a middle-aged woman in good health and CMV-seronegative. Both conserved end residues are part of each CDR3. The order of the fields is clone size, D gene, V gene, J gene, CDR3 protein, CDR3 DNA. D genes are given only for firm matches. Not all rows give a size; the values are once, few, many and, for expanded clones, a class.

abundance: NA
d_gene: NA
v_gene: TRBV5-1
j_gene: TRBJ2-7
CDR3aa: CASSSDAAQSFYEQYF
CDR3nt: TGCGCCAGCAGCTCCGACGCGGCTCAAAGTTTCTACGAGCAGTACTTC

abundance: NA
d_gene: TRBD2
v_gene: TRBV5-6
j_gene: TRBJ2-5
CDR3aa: CASSLLAGGKETQYF
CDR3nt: TGTGCCAGCAGCCTACTAGCGGGGGGAAAGGAGACCCAGTACTTC

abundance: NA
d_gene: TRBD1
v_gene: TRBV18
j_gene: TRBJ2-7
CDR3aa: CASSGQAEQYF
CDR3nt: TGTGCCAGCTCCGGACAGGCGGAGCAGTACTTC

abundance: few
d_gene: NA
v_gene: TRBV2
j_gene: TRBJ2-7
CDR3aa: CASRRRDLNYEQYF
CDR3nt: TGTGCCAGCAGGAGAAGGGACTTAAACTACGAGCAGTACTTC

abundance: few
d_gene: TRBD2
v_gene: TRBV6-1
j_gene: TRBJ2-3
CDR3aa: CASTWTSPSTDTQYF
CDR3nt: TGTGCCAGCACCTGGACTAGCCCTAGCACAGATACGCAGTATTTT

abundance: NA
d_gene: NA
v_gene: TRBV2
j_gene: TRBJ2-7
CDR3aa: CASSENTGAPYEQYF
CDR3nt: TGTGCCAGCAGTGAAAATACAGGAGCTCCGTACGAGCAGTACTTC

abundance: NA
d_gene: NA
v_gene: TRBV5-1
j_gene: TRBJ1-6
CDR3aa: CASSLESSYNSPLHF
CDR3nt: TGCGCCAGCAGCTTAGAGAGCTCCTATAATTCACCCCTCCACTTT

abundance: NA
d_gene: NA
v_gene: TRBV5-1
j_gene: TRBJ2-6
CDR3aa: CASSFIVGANVLTF
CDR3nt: TGCGCCAGCAGCTTTATCGTCGGGGCCAACGTCCTGACTTTC

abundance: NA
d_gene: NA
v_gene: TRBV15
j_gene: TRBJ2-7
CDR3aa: CATSRDTQSSYEQYF
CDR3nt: TGTGCCACCAGCAGAGATACACAGTCTTCCTACGAGCAGTACTTC

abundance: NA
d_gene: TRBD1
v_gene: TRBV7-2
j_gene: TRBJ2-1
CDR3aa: CASSLFRQGGRNEQFF
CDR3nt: TGTGCCAGCAGCCTATTTAGACAGGGTGGGCGAAATGAGCAGTTCTTC

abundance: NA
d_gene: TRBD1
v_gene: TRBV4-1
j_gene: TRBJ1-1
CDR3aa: CASSQTGGDTEAFF
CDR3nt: TGCGCCAGCAGCCAGACAGGGGGGGACACTGAAGCTTTCTTT

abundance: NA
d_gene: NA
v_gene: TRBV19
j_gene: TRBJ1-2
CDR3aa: CASSIISAGGKSGYTF
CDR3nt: TGTGCCAGTAGTATAATCTCAGCGGGGGGCAAGAGTGGCTACACCTTC

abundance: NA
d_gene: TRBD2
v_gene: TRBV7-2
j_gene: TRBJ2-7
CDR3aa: CASSLTGLAEIKSYEQYF
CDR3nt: TGTGCCAGCAGCCTGACAGGACTAGCGGAGATTAAATCCTACGAGCAGTACTTC

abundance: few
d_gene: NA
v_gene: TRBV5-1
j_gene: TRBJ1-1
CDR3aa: CASSLASGTEAFF
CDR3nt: TGCGCCAGCAGCTTGGCCTCGGGCACTGAAGCTTTCTTT

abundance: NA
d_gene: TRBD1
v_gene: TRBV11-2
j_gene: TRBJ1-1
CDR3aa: CASRGQGNSMNTEAFF
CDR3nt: TGTGCCAGCCGAGGACAGGGGAATTCCATGAACACTGAAGCTTTCTTT

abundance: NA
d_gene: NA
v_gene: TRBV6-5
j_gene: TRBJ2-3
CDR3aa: CASSYSMAGGDTQYF
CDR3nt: TGTGCCAGCAGTTACTCGATGGCAGGAGGGGATACGCAGTATTTT

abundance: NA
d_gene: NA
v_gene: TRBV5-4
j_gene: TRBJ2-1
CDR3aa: CASSPPRIHFREEVGNEQFF
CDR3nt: TGTGCCAGCAGCCCCCCCCGGATACATTTCAGGGAGGAGGTAGGCAATGAGCAGTTCTTC

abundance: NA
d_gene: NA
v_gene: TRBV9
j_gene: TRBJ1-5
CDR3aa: CASSVGQSNQPQHF
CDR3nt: TGTGCCAGCAGCGTAGGTCAGAGCAATCAGCCCCAGCATTTT

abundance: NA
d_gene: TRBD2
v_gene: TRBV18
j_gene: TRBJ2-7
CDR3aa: CASSPIRTSGLNYEQYF
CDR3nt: TGTGCCAGCTCACCGATACGGACTAGCGGCCTGAATTACGAGCAGTACTTC

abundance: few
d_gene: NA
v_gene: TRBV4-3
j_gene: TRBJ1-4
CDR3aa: CASSHARGGGEKLFF
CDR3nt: TGCGCCAGCAGCCACGCACGTGGGGGAGGGGAAAAACTGTTTTTT

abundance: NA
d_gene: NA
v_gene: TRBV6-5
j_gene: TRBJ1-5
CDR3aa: CASSYSAYSNQPQHF
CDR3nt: TGTGCCAGCAGTTACTCGGCTTATAGCAATCAGCCCCAGCATTTT

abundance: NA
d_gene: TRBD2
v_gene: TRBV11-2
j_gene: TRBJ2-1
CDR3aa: CASSLGLAGEEQFF
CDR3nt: TGTGCCAGCAGCTTAGGACTAGCGGGAGAAGAGCAGTTCTTC

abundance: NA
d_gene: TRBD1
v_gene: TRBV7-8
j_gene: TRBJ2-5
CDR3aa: CASSGQGQETQYF
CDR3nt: TGTGCCAGCAGCGGACAGGGCCAAGAGACCCAGTACTTC

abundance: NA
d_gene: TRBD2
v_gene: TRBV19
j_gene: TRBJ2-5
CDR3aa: CASSITASGSFETQYF
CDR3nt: TGTGCCAGTAGTATTACGGCTAGCGGGTCTTTTGAGACCCAGTACTTC

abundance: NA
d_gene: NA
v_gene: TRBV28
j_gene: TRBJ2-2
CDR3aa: CASRWRANTGELFF
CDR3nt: TGTGCCAGCAGGTGGAGGGCCAACACCGGGGAGCTGTTTTTT

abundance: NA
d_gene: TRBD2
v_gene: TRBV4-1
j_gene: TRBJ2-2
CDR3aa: CASSQVPSGRASGELFF
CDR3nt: TGCGCCAGCAGCCAAGTCCCGAGCGGGAGGGCCTCTGGGGAGCTGTTTTTT

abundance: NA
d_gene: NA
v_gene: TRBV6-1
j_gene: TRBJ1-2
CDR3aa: CASSEEGGLGNYGYTF
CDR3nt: TGTGCCAGCAGTGAAGAGGGAGGCCTCGGTAACTATGGCTACACCTTC

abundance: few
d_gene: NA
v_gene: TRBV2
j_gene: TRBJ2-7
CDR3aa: CASSVSPQNEQYF
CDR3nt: TGTGCCAGCAGTGTGAGCCCCCAAAACGAGCAGTACTTC

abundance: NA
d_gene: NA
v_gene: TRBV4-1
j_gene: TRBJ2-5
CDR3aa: CASSRTRQGGQYF
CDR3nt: TGCGCCAGCAGCCGGACGAGACAGGGAGGCCAGTACTTC

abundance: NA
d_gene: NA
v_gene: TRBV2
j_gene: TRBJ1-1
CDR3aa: CVWVQGYTEAFF
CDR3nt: TGTGTGTGGGTCCAGGGGTACACTGAAGCTTTCTTT

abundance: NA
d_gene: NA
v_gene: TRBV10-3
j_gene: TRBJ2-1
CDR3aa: CAISYRASGTYNEQFF
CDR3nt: TGTGCCATCAGCTATCGTGCGAGCGGAACCTACAATGAGCAGTTCTTC

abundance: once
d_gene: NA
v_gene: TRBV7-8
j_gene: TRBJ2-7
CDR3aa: CASSSSGFHEQYF
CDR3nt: TGTGCCAGCAGTAGTTCGGGATTCCACGAGCAGTACTTC

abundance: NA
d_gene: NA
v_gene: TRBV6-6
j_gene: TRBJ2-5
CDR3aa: CASSPGQGGETQYF
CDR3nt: TGTGCCAGCAGTCCAGGACAGGGAGGGGAGACCCAGTACTTC

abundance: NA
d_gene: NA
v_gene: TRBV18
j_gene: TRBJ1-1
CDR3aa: CASSPGERTEAFF
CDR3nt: TGTGCCAGCTCACCAGGGGAGAGGACTGAAGCTTTCTTT

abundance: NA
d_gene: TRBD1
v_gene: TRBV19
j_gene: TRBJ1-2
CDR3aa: CASSVKQGADGYTF
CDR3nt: TGTGCCAGTAGTGTGAAACAGGGGGCTGATGGCTACACCTTC

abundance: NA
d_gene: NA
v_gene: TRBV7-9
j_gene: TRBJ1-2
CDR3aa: CASSLTGSYGYTF
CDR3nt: TGTGCCAGCAGCTTAACGGGGTCCTATGGCTACACCTTC

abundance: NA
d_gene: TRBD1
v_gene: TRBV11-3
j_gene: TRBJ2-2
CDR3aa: CASSRDRGNTGELFF
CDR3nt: TGTGCCAGCAGCCGGGACAGGGGAAACACCGGGGAGCTGTTTTTT

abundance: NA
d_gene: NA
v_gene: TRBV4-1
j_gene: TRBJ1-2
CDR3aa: CASSLLGLGAGGYTF
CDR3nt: TGCGCCAGCAGCCTTCTAGGCCTGGGTGCGGGTGGTTACACCTTC

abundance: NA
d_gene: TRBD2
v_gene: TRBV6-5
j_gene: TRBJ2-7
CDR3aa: CASTDGGNEQYF
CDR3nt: TGTGCCAGCACCGACGGGGGGAACGAGCAGTACTTC

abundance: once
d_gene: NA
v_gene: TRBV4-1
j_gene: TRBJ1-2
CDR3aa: CASSPSQGFNYGYTF
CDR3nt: TGCGCCAGCAGCCCTTCACAGGGTTTTAACTATGGCTACACCTTC

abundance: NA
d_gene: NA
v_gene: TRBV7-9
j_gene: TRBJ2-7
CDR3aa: CASSPWAGEQYF
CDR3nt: TGTGCCAGCAGCCCCTGGGCGGGCGAGCAGTACTTC

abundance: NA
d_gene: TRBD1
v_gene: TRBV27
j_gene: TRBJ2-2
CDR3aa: CASSLAGGTGELFF
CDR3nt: TGTGCCAGCAGTTTAGCAGGGGGTACCGGGGAGCTGTTTTTT

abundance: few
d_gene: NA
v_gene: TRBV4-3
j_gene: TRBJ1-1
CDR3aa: CASSQDRGGYTEAFF
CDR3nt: TGCGCCAGCAGCCAAGACAGGGGAGGGTACACTGAAGCTTTCTTT

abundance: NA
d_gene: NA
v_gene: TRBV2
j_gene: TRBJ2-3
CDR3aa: CASMGDSHGTQYF
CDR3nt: TGTGCCAGCATGGGGGACTCGCACGGTACGCAGTATTTT

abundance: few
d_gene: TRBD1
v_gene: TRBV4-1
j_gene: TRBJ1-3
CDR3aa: CASSHNRGSGNTIYF
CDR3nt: TGCGCCAGCAGCCACAACAGGGGCTCTGGAAACACCATATATTTT

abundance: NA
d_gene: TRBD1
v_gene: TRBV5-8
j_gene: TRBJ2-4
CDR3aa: CASSLEPQGVRAKNIQYF
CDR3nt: TGTGCCAGCAGCTTGGAACCTCAGGGGGTTCGGGCCAAAAACATTCAGTACTTC

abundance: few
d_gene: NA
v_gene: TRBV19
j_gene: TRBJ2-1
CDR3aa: CASSLRGGAYNEQFF
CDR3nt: TGTGCCAGTAGTCTCCGAGGCGGGGCCTACAATGAGCAGTTCTTC

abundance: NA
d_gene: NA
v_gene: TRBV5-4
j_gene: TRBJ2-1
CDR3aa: CASSLVSSNEQFF
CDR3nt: TGTGCCAGCAGCTTGGTATCTAGCAATGAGCAGTTCTTC

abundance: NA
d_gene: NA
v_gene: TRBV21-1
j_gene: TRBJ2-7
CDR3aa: CASSKDGFPLRENSYEQYF
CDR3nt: TGTGCCAGCAGCAAAGATGGTTTCCCTTTACGGGAGAACTCCTACGAGCAGTACTTC

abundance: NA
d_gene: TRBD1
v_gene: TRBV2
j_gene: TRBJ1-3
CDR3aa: CASRRQGSSGNTIYF
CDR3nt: TGTGCCAGCAGAAGACAGGGCAGCTCTGGAAACACCATATATTTT

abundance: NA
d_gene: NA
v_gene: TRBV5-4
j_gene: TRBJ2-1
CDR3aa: CASSFGAGVYNEQFF
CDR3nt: TGTGCCAGCAGCTTCGGGGCAGGGGTCTACAATGAGCAGTTCTTC

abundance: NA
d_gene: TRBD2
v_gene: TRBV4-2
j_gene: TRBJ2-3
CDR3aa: CASSQDEDGGGATDTQYF
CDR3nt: TGTGCCAGCAGCCAAGATGAGGACGGCGGGGGGGCCACAGATACGCAGTATTTT

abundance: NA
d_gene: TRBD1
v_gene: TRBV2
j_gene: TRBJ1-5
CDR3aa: CASRQGITGQPQHF
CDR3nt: TGTGCCAGCAGACAGGGGATAACAGGCCAGCCCCAGCATTTT

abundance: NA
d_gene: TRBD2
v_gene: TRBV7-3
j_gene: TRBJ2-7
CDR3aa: CASSWGGDGYEQYF
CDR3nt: TGTGCCAGCAGCTGGGGGGGGGACGGGTACGAGCAGTACTTC

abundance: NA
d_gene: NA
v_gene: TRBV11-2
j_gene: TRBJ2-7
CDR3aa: CASSVTGFSSYEQYF
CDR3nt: TGTGCCAGCAGCGTTACGGGGTTTAGCTCCTACGAGCAGTACTTC

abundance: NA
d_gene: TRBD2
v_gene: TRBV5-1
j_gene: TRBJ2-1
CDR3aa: CASSLVPSGGGSYNEQFF
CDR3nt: TGCGCCAGCAGCTTGGTACCTAGCGGGGGAGGATCCTACAATGAGCAGTTCTTC